Below, 21 T cell receptor beta chains from the same sample are listed, as sequenced in a study of Tregs in tolerant kidney transplant recipients. TCRdb's copy holds only in-frame clones and misses some; the assay was immunoSEQ multiplex PCR. The sample lists about 87,000 clones, roughly 93% seen once, with 0.46% in the top ten. The specimen comprised CD4+ T cells from blood, sampled before the transplant. The receptors derive from a human donor who received a combined kidney and bone marrow transplant.

The chain couples TRBV2 to TRBJ2-1; TRBD2 might be the D (7 bases). The CDR3 spans 14 residues. Germline CDR1 SNHLY, CDR2 FYNNEI. V lost 9 bases and J 7 bases, leaving 19 bases between the germline ends. The CDR3 is CASGGGVSWNEQFF. The CDR3 nucleotides read TGTGCCAGTGGGGGGGGCGTATCATGGAATGAGCAGTTCTTC.

The chain links TRBV6-5 to TRBJ2-7; a possible D gene is TRBD1 (6 bases). The CDR3 spans 12 residues. Germline CDR1 MNHEY, CDR2 SVGAGI. V lost 6 bases to trimming and J lost 5 bases, with 11 bases between them. CDR3 DNA sequence: TGTGCCAGCAGGGACAGTTCGGACGAGCAGTACTTC. Translating gives CASRDSSDEQYF.

The chain combines TRBV9 with TRBJ2-1; weak D call: TRBD2 (6 bases). CDR1 and CDR2 from the germline V gene are SGDLS and YYNGEE. This CDR3 contains 14 residues. Trimming left V 2 bases short and J 4 bases short, with 10 bases between. CDR3 sequence: CASSVRDWYNEQFF. CDR3 nucleotide sequence: TGTGCCAGCAGCGTGAGGGACTGGTACAATGAGCAGTTCTTC.

This rearrangement joins TRBV25-1 to TRBJ1-5; a possible D gene is TRBD1 (5 bases). V gave up 5 bases and J gave up 4 bases, with 18 bases separating them. Looked up from germline, CDR1 is MGHDK and CDR2 is SYGVNS. This CDR3 spans 16 amino acids. The CDR3 region is CASSSSETEINQPQHF. As DNA, the CDR3 is TGTGCCAGCAGTTCTTCCGAGACAGAAATAAATCAGCCCCAGCATTTT.

V usage is TRBV6-1 and J usage is TRBJ2-1, with a weak D call TRBD1 (7 bases). Germline CDR1 and CDR2: MNHNS and SASEGT. V was cut by 1 base and J by 5 bases, with 15 bases left in between. This CDR3 is 16 amino acids long. CDR3 residues: CASSEVSGRGDNEQFF. CDR3 nucleotides: TGTGCCAGCAGTGAAGTCTCCGGCAGGGGGGACAATGAGCAGTTCTTC.

The rearrangement joins TRBV5-4 to TRBJ2-5; maybe TRBD2 (7 bases). Trimming pared 4 bases from V and 4 bases from J, leaving 17 bases between. This CDR3 contains 15 residues. In germline, CDR1 is SGHNT, CDR2 YYREEE (reference sequence). As DNA, the CDR3 is TGTGCCAGCAGCCTATCTAGGGGGGGCACAGAGACCCAGTACTTC. This gives the protein CASSLSRGGTETQYF.

This chain uses TRBV11-3 with TRBJ2-1; D perhaps matches TRBD2 (6 bases). The germline gives CDR1 SGHNT, CDR2 YENEEA. V dropped 1 base and J dropped 0 bases, with 16 bases sitting between them. The CDR3 has 18 residues. CDR3 loop: CASSLVEWRADSYNEQFF. In DNA form, the CDR3 reads TGTGCCAGCAGCTTAGTAGAGTGGAGGGCAGACTCCTACAATGAGCAGTTCTTC.

This chain links TRBV4-1 with TRBJ2-2; D is undetermined. V dropped 3 bases and J dropped 6 bases, with 5 bases sitting between them. CDR1 and CDR2 (germline): MGHRA, YSYEKL. The CDR3 is 12 amino acids. The CDR3 reads CASSHGPGELFF. CDR3 nucleotide sequence: TGCGCCAGCAGCCACGGTCCCGGGGAGCTGTTTTTT.

V usage is TRBV29-1 and J usage is TRBJ2-1; TRBD2 matches at 8 bases. This CDR3 has 14 amino acids. V shed 7 bases, J shed 3 bases, and the junction held 8 bases outside the gene matches. CDR1 and CDR2 from the germline V gene are SQVTM and ANQGSEA. CDR3 in DNA: TGCAGCGGGGGAGCGGGAGAGAGCTACAATGAGCAGTTCTTC. This codes for CSGGAGESYNEQFF.

Only one count was recorded for this clone. The chain carries TRBV11-2 and TRBJ2-7, with D unresolved. V dropped 4 bases and J dropped 3 bases, with 19 bases sitting between them. This CDR3 region has 16 residues. CDR1 is SGHAT and CDR2 is FQNNGV in the germline V gene. In nucleotides, the CDR3 is TGTGCCAGCAGCTCCGGGTCCCCCAGTATATACTACGAGCAGTACTTC. It specifies CASSSGSPSIYYEQYF. Variable domain in full (rest from reference TRBV11-2 and TRBJ2-7): EAGVAQSPRYKIIEKRQSVAFWCNPISGHATLYWYQQILGQGPKLLIQFQNNGVVDDSQLPKDRFSAERLKGVDSTLKIQPAKLEDSAVYLCASSSGSPSIYYEQYFGPGTRLTVT.

The rearrangement uses TRBV5-1 and TRBJ2-2; 7 bases are a match to TRBD1. This CDR3 is built from 18 residues. The ends lost 4 bases at V and 0 bases at J; junction bases unmatched: 12. CDR1 and CDR2 from the germline V gene are SGHRS and YFSETQ. CDR3 region: CASSVNRQGTANTGELFF. Here the CDR3 DNA reads TGCGCCAGCAGCGTAAACCGACAGGGAACGGCGAACACCGGGGAGCTGTTTTTT.

DNA for the CDR3: TGCGCCAGCAGCTCGGACAGGACCCCCTACGAGCAGTACTTC. As protein: CASSSDRTPYEQYF. J is TRBJ2-7 and V is TRBV5-1; 7 nucleotides match TRBD1. The CDR3 is 14 residues long. J gave up 2 bases and V 3 bases, and 5 bases lay outside the gene matches. Germline V gene lookup returns CDR1 SGHRS and CDR2 YFSETQ.

The chain recombines TRBV28 with TRBJ1-2, with 8 bases aligning to TRBD1. V was pared by 6 bases and J by 5 bases, with 5 bases of the junction left unmatched. Germline V gene data show CDR1 as MDHEN and CDR2 as SYDVKM. The CDR3 runs to 13 residues. The DNA for the CDR3 is TGTGCCAGCAGCTGGACAGGGAGATATGGCTACACCTTC. The encoded protein is CASSWTGRYGYTF.

The chain recombines TRBV6-6 with TRBJ2-2; D uncertain. Germline V gene data show CDR1 as MNHNY and CDR2 as SVGAGI (reference sequence). V was shortened by 6 bases and J by 1 base, with 12 bases between the two germline ends. The CDR3 covers 15 residues. CDR3 in DNA: TGTGCCAGCAGAGCATCCGCGGTGAACACCGGGGAGCTGTTTTTT. Translated: CASRASAVNTGELFF.

The genes are TRBV28 and TRBJ2-7; 9 nucleotides match TRBD2. Germline trimming cut 5 bases from V and 4 bases from J; bases unmatched to any gene: 12. Germline V CDR1 and CDR2: MDHEN, SYDVKM. This CDR3 spans 16 amino acids. The CDR3: CASSLLKRGATYEQYF. CDR3 DNA: TGTGCCAGCAGTCTTCTGAAGCGGGGGGCCACGTACGAGCAGTACTTC.

This chain connects TRBV2 to TRBJ2-5; TRBD2 aligns across 9 bases. Looked up from germline, CDR1 is SNHLY and CDR2 is FYNNEI. Trimming removed 8 bases from V and 8 bases from J; junction bases left unmatched: 12. The CDR3 has 14 amino acids. The CDR3 DNA reads as TGTGCCAGCGGTACTAGCGGGCCCAGGGGTACCCAGTACTTC. As protein: CASGTSGPRGTQYF. The whole variable domain, remainder taken from reference TRBV2 and TRBJ2-5, is EPEVTQTPSHQVTQMGQEVILRCVPISNHLYFYWYRQILGQKVEFLVSFYNNEISEKSEIFDDQFSVERPDGSNFTLKIRSTKLEDSAMYFCASGTSGPRGTQYFGPGTRLLVL.

The V call is TRBV25-1, the J call TRBJ1-3; TRBD1 matches 8 bases. Germline V gives CDR1 MGHDK, CDR2 SYGVNS. The CDR3 loop spans 15 amino acids. J lost 4 bases, V lost 1 base, and 3 bases had no gene match. CDR3 loop: CASSESRTGGNTIYF. The CDR3 DNA sequence: TGTGCCAGCAGTGAATCTCGGACAGGGGGAAACACCATATATTTT.

Points on this clone: Other DNA sequences in this sample translate to the same CDR3. This chain uses TRBV27 with TRBJ1-2; 8 bases match TRBD1. CDR3 size: 13 residues. The V and J ends lost 3 bases and 3 bases, in that order; junction bases with no gene match: 0. Germline values: CDR1 MNHEY, CDR2 SMNVEV (reference sequence). The CDR3 sequence is CASSLDRDYGYTF. Here the CDR3 DNA reads TGTGCCAGCAGTTTGGACAGGGACTATGGCTACACCTTC.

The chain couples TRBV7-9 to TRBJ1-2, with 10 nucleotides matching TRBD1. The CDR3 contains 16 residues. Germline assignment: CDR1 SEHNR and CDR2 FQNEAQ (reference sequence). The ends lost 0 bases at V and 5 bases at J; junction bases unmatched: 6. The CDR3 DNA sequence: TGTGCCAGCAGCTTAGCCCTAAGGACAGGGGGTTATGGCTACACCTTC. Encoded protein: CASSLALRTGGYGYTF.

This rearrangement joins TRBV7-2 to TRBJ2-3; tentatively, D is TRBD2 (7 bases). In germline, CDR1 is SGHTA, CDR2 FQGNSA. The CDR3 is 13 amino acids. V lost 8 bases and J lost 0, with 9 bases in between. The CDR3 spells CASRGASTDTQYF. The DNA for the CDR3 is TGTGCCAGCCGGGGGGCCAGCACAGATACGCAGTATTTT. Supplemented by reference TRBV7-2 and TRBJ2-3, the full variable domain reads GAGVSQSPSNKVTEKGKDVELRCDPISGHTALYWYRQSLGQGLEFLIYFQGNSAPDKSGLPSDRFSAERTGGSVSTLTIQRTQQEDSAVYLCASRGASTDTQYFGPGTRLTVL.

This chain links TRBV5-8 with TRBJ2-3; 12 nucleotides agree with TRBD2. This CDR3 contains 16 residues. Losses at the gene ends were 1 base for V and 5 bases for J; bases not matched to a gene: 5. CDR1 and CDR2 from the germline V gene are SGHTS and YDEGEE. This CDR3 reads CASSLHLAGGQDTQYF. DNA of the CDR3: TGTGCCAGCAGCTTGCATCTAGCGGGAGGGCAAGATACGCAGTATTTT. Using reference TRBV5-8 and TRBJ2-3 for the parts outside the CDR3, the full variable domain is EAGVTQSPTHLIKTRGQQATLRCSPISGHTSVYWYQQALGLGLQFLLWYDEGEERNRGNFPPRFSGRQFPNYSSELNVNALELEDSALYLCASSLHLAGGQDTQYFGPGTRLTVL.